One T cell receptor beta chain is described in this entry. The target antigen is unknown. The data stem from a study of cytotoxic CD8 clonotypes in ibrutinib-treated CLL. Across the whole study: Patients gave response samples after a median roughly 11 months of treatment, range 6 to 36. Study outcomes and limitations: Circulating CD8+ T-cell counts were tracked by baseline clonality, which exceeded that of age-matched healthy donors. Clonality went higher at ibrutinib response and then dropped back toward baseline at progression.

Assay: immunoSEQ multiplex PCR; the TCRdb copy retains only in-frame clones and omits some. The top ten clones hold about 25% of a sample with 9,500 to 15,000 clones, roughly 60% of them seen once. V dropped 2 bases and J dropped 4; count of bases not matched to a gene: 3. This CDR3 is built from 15 residues. From germline, CDR1 is MNHEY and CDR2 SMNVEV (reference sequence). The origin of this receptor is a human donor with chronic lymphocytic leukemia. The V gene is TRBV27, the J gene TRBJ2-3; 10 positions match TRBD1. The source was PBMCs, collected before ibrutinib treatment. The CDR3 sequence is CASSLDRGQADTQYF. CDR3 nucleotides: TGTGCCAGCAGTTTAGACAGGGGGCAGGCAGATACGCAGTATTTT.